One and the same sample provided the 31 T cell receptor beta chains below, sequenced in a study of shared clonotypes between healthy human individuals. Repertoires were generated with immunoSEQ multiplex PCR, while TCRdb's copy carries only in-frame clones and drops some. Seen here are about 2 million clones, 95% observed once, and the top ten hold 0.1% to 0.15%. The specimen was naive CD4+ T cells sorted from blood. Stated subset: CD45RA+ positively selected. The receptors come from a man in his late teens or twenties in good health.

Note on this clone: This sequence may be a read error, since a much larger clone differs from it by one base. The identical CDR3 is also encoded by other nucleotide sequences in the sample. The CDR3, as DNA: TGTGCCAGCTCACCAGACAGGAGGAACACTGAAGCTTTCTTT. Protein sequence: CASSPDRRNTEAFF. The rearrangement uses TRBV18 and TRBJ1-1, with a possible D match to TRBD1 (6 bases). The length of the CDR3 is 14 residues. V shed 2 bases and J shed 1 base, with 8 bases lying between them. Looked up from germline, CDR1 is KGHSH and CDR2 is LQKENI.

The chain recombines TRBV6-5 with TRBJ2-7; 10 nucleotides align to TRBD1. The length of the CDR3 is 14 residues. Germline assignment: CDR1 MNHEY and CDR2 SVGAGI. Germline trimming cut 5 bases from V and 5 bases from J; bases unmatched to any gene: 6. DNA of the CDR3: TGTGCCAGCAGTCCGGCGGGACAGGGGAACGAGCAGTACTTC. Protein sequence: CASSPAGQGNEQYF.

The chain employs TRBV7-9 and TRBJ1-1, with D possibly matching TRBD1 (5 bases). Germline lookup yields CDR1 SEHNR and CDR2 FQNEAQ (reference sequence). The V and J ends lost 3 bases and 3 bases respectively, with 14 bases between them. CDR3 length equals 15 residues. As DNA, the CDR3 is TGTGCCAGCAGCTTCCCGCAGGGAGAGGACACTGAAGCTTTCTTT. Protein: CASSFPQGEDTEAFF.

The chain employs TRBV10-3 and TRBJ2-5, with TRBD1 as a possible D gene (6 bases). Trimming pared 3 bases from V and 4 bases from J, leaving 9 bases between. This CDR3 has 13 residues. The V gene's germline CDR1 is ENHRY and CDR2 SYGVKD. The CDR3 spells CAISETGTETQYF. CDR3 nucleotide sequence: TGTGCCATCAGTGAAACAGGGACAGAGACCCAGTACTTC.

The chain is built from TRBV19 and TRBJ2-5; no clear D. The CDR3 contains 13 residues. Germline assignment: CDR1 LNHDA and CDR2 SQIVND (reference sequence). V was clipped by 9 bases and J by 0 bases, with 11 bases between them. The CDR3 region is CASSLLNQETQYF. Here the CDR3 DNA reads TGTGCCAGCTCCTTACTGAACCAAGAGACCCAGTACTTC.

V usage is TRBV5-4 and J usage is TRBJ2-2, with TRBD1 as a possible D gene (5 bases). CDR3 length: 15 amino acids. V was cut by 4 bases and J by 1 base, with 11 bases left in between. In germline, CDR1 is SGHNT, CDR2 YYREEE (reference sequence). CDR3 bases: TGTGCCAGCAGCCCGGACACCTTGAACACCGGGGAGCTGTTTTTT. Translated: CASSPDTLNTGELFF.

This rearrangement joins TRBV6-1 to TRBJ1-3; perhaps TRBD1 as D (5 bases). In germline, CDR1 is MNHNS, CDR2 SASEGT. This CDR3 region has 17 residues. Trimming removed 0 bases from V and 0 bases from J, with 12 bases in between. The CDR3 coding sequence is TGTGCCAGCAGTGAAGCGGCAGGGTCGCGCTCTGGAAACACCATATATTTT. Translated, it gives CASSEAAGSRSGNTIYF.

The chain has TRBV7-2 and TRBJ1-2; the D gene is possibly TRBD1 (5 bases). V dropped 2 bases and J dropped 7 bases, with 14 bases sitting between them. The CDR3 sequence is 14 residues long. CDR1 SGHTA and CDR2 FQGNSA come from the germline V gene. The CDR3 spells CASSLSGDLGGYTF. The CDR3 region has the DNA TGTGCCAGCAGCTTATCGGGGGACCTCGGTGGCTACACCTTC. Full variable domain (remainder filled in from reference TRBV7-2 and TRBJ1-2): GAGVSQSPSNKVTEKGKDVELRCDPISGHTALYWYRQSLGQGLEFLIYFQGNSAPDKSGLPSDRFSAERTGGSVSTLTIQRTQQEDSAVYLCASSLSGDLGGYTFGSGTRLTVV.

CDR3 amino acids: CASSVSRQGNEKLFF. In DNA, the CDR3 is TGTGCCAGCAGCGTATCCAGACAGGGGAATGAAAAACTGTTTTTT. This rearrangement joins TRBV7-9 to TRBJ1-4, with TRBD1 matching over 8 bases. This CDR3 has 15 amino acids. V lost 5 bases and J lost 5; bases outside the gene matches: 7. Germline CDR1 is SEHNR and CDR2 is FQNEAQ (reference sequence).

The rearrangement joins TRBV18 to TRBJ2-1; possibly TRBD1 for D (5 bases). The CDR3 has 14 amino acids. CDR1 and CDR2 from the germline V gene are KGHSH and LQKENI. V was pared by 5 bases and J by 3 bases, with 11 bases between. CDR3 bases: TGTGCCAGCTCAGTACAGGCCGTCTACAATGAGCAGTTCTTC. It translates to CASSVQAVYNEQFF. Drawing the rest from reference TRBV18 and TRBJ2-1, the complete variable domain is NAGVMQNPRHLVRRRGQEARLRCSPMKGHSHVYWYRQLPEEGLKFMVYLQKENIIDESGMPKERFSAEFPKEGPSILRIQQVVRGDSAAYFCASSVQAVYNEQFFGPGTRLTVL.

This sequence joins TRBV7-6 and TRBJ2-1; D is possibly TRBD2 (6 bases). Germline V gives CDR1 SGHVS, CDR2 FNYEAQ. The CDR3 is made up of 15 amino acids. Between the trimmed V and J ends, which lost 5 bases and 6 bases, there was a span of 17 bases. For the CDR3, the DNA is TGTGCCAGCAGCCGGACGGGAGACCCAGCCAATGAGCAGTTCTTC. It is translated as CASSRTGDPANEQFF.

The chain carries TRBV5-4 and TRBJ2-3; 9 nucleotides line up with TRBD1. CDR1 and CDR2 (germline): SGHNT, YYREEE (reference sequence). The V gene end was trimmed by 3 bases and the J gene end by 5 bases; junction bases not matched to a gene: 4. The CDR3 runs to 14 residues. The CDR3 loop is CASSSGTGRDTQYF. The CDR3 DNA reads as TGTGCCAGCAGCTCCGGGACAGGGAGAGATACGCAGTATTTT.

Points on this clone: The identical CDR3 is also encoded by other nucleotide sequences in the sample. This sequence joins TRBV2 and TRBJ2-7; a weak D match, TRBD1 (5 bases). V shed 4 bases and J shed 6 bases, with 7 bases lying between them. The germline CDR1 and CDR2 sequences are SNHLY and FYNNEI. The length of the CDR3 is 11 residues. The CDR3 DNA follows: TGTGCCAGCAGTGTAAGGGGCGAGCAGTACTTC. It codes for CASSVRGEQYF.

This chain connects TRBV10-2 to TRBJ2-3; D unresolved. From germline, CDR1 is WSHSY and CDR2 SAAADI. Trimming pared 4 bases from V and 2 bases from J, leaving 7 bases between. This CDR3 contains 13 residues. CDR3 sequence reads: CASSGQITDTQYF. DNA for the CDR3: TGCGCCAGCAGTGGTCAGATCACAGATACGCAGTATTTT.

With regard to this clone: This specimen includes other DNA sequences encoding the same CDR3. The chain carries TRBV5-1 and TRBJ1-4, with D uncertain. V shed 0 bases and J shed 0 bases, with 9 bases lying between them. The CDR3 runs 16 residues. Per the germline V gene, CDR1 is SGHRS and CDR2 is YFSETQ. CDR3 amino acids: CASSLGASATNEKLFF. CDR3 nucleotide sequence: TGCGCCAGCAGCTTGGGGGCAAGTGCAACTAATGAAAAACTGTTTTTT.

A single count supports this clone. V is TRBV5-4 and J is TRBJ2-3, with 8 bases matching TRBD2. Germline CDR1 reads SGHNT; CDR2 reads YYREEE (reference sequence). Trimming removed 7 bases from V and 3 bases from J; junction bases left unmatched: 10. CDR3 length equals 15 residues. The CDR3 loop reads CASSALTSGTDTQYF. In nucleotides, the CDR3 is TGTGCCAGCTCGGCCCTTACTAGCGGTACAGATACGCAGTATTTT. Filled out from reference TRBV5-4 and TRBJ2-3, the complete variable domain reads ETGVTQSPTHLIKTRGQQVTLRCSSQSGHNTVSWYQQALGQGPQFIFQYYREEENGRGNFPPRFSGLQFPNYSSELNVNALELDDSALYLCASSALTSGTDTQYFGPGTRLTVL.

This chain joins TRBV5-5 and TRBJ2-1; 11 bases fit TRBD2. The CDR3 extends over 17 amino acids. Germline assignment: CDR1 SGHKS and CDR2 YYEKEE (reference sequence). After removal of 0 bases from V and 2 bases from J, the junction contained 4 bases not matched to a gene. Here the CDR3 DNA reads TGTGCCAGCAGCTTGGCCGTAGCGGGAGGGGCCTACAATGAGCAGTTCTTC. This encodes CASSLAVAGGAYNEQFF.

The chain employs TRBV27 and TRBJ2-3, with 11 bases lining up with TRBD2. This CDR3 is 15 amino acids long. Trimming cost V 5 bases and J 1 base; bases outside gene matches: 2. In germline, CDR1 is MNHEY, CDR2 SMNVEV (reference sequence). The CDR3 spells CASSRSGRGTDTQYF. The CDR3 nucleotides are TGTGCCAGCAGTCGTAGCGGGAGGGGCACAGATACGCAGTATTTT.

V usage is TRBV2 and J usage is TRBJ2-5; TRBD2 matches at 8 bases. CDR1 is SNHLY and CDR2 is FYNNEI in the germline V gene. The CDR3 is made up of 16 amino acids. The junction had 10 bases not matched to a gene; V was cut back by 2 bases and J by 5 bases. Here the CDR3 DNA reads TGTGCCAGCAGTGAAAATACGGCGGGGGGCATGGAGACCCAGTACTTC. It is translated as CASSENTAGGMETQYF.

This sequence joins TRBV30 and TRBJ1-5, with 12 bases lining up with TRBD1. Per germline, CDR1 GTSNPN and CDR2 SVGIG (reference sequence). The length of the CDR3 is 14 residues. V was pared by 3 bases and J by 7 bases, with 4 bases of the junction left unmatched. CDR3 residues: CAWRGTGGGQPQHF. Written as DNA, the CDR3 is TGTGCCTGGAGGGGGACAGGGGGCGGGCAGCCCCAGCATTTT.

V is TRBV19 and J is TRBJ1-6; D is unresolved. V was cut by 0 bases and J by 7 bases, with 7 bases left in between. There are 14 residues in the CDR3. CDR1 is LNHDA and CDR2 is SQIVND in the germline V gene (reference sequence). The CDR3: CASSIDLQNSPLHF. CDR3 DNA: TGTGCCAGTAGTATAGATCTACAAAATTCACCCCTCCACTTT.

The genes are TRBV5-1 and TRBJ2-1; 13 positions match TRBD2. The length of the CDR3 is 17 residues. CDR1 is SGHRS and CDR2 is YFSETQ in the germline V gene. V gave up 3 bases and J gave up 8 bases; unmatched junction bases: 11. The CDR3 loop reads CASSSLGGLAGFDEQFF. CDR3 coding DNA: TGCGCCAGCAGCTCCTTAGGGGGACTAGCGGGATTTGATGAGCAGTTCTTC.

This chain links TRBV18 with TRBJ2-1; no reliable D call. Deletions cut 3 bases from V and 10 bases from J, with 13 bases between. Looked up from germline, CDR1 is KGHSH and CDR2 is LQKENI. The CDR3 spans 13 residues. CDR3 coding DNA: TGTGCCAGCTCACCTCAGGACGGGCCAGAGCAGTTCTTC. This sequence encodes CASSPQDGPEQFF.

This chain connects TRBV25-1 to TRBJ2-3; D perhaps matches TRBD2 (5 bases). The CDR3 runs 13 residues. Trimming took 8 bases from V and 2 from J, leaving 11 bases between them. The germline V gene encodes CDR1 MGHDK and CDR2 SYGVNS. DNA of the CDR3: TGTGCCAGCGGGCCGGGGAACACAGATACGCAGTATTTT. This encodes CASGPGNTDTQYF.

Points on this clone: Mismatch with germline at one junction end may stem from a read error. The chain carries TRBV7-9 and TRBJ1-2; 8 bases map to TRBD1. The CDR3 totals 13 residues. Germline CDR1 and CDR2: SEHNR and FQNEAQ (reference sequence). CDR3 coding DNA: TGTGCCAGCAACTTAGACAGGGGTGATGGCTACACCTTC. Encoded protein: CASNLDRGDGYTF.

The chain combines TRBV18 with TRBJ2-3, with D perhaps matching TRBD2 (6 bases). The germline V gene encodes CDR1 KGHSH and CDR2 LQKENI. V lost 6 bases and J 2 bases, leaving 12 bases between the germline ends. The CDR3 has 14 amino acids. CDR3 nucleotide sequence: TGTGCCAGCTCTGACGGAGGGTCCACAGATACGCAGTATTTT. Its protein is CASSDGGSTDTQYF.

The chain employs TRBV5-5 and TRBJ1-4, with D possibly being TRBD1 (6 bases). The CDR3 contains 13 residues. Germline-derived CDR1 and CDR2 are SGHKS and YYEKEE (reference sequence). The V and J ends lost 4 bases and 8 bases respectively, with 12 bases between them. In nucleotides, the CDR3 is TGTGCCAGCAGCCACTGGACAGACGAAAAACTGTTTTTT. Its translation is CASSHWTDEKLFF.

The V gene is TRBV18, the J gene TRBJ1-4; D perhaps matches TRBD1 (6 bases). Germline V gives CDR1 KGHSH, CDR2 LQKENI. The CDR3 has 13 amino acids. With 6 bases removed from V and 8 bases from J, the gap between germline ends came to 13 bases. The CDR3 DNA is TGTGCCAGCTCCCGGAAGGGGGACGAAAAACTGTTTTTT. As protein: CASSRKGDEKLFF.

This rearrangement joins TRBV15 to TRBJ1-5; 7 bases align to TRBD1. The CDR3 has 16 amino acids. Germline V CDR1 and CDR2: LNHNV, YYDKDF (reference sequence). The trim removed 3 bases at V and 1 base at J, leaving 6 bases unmatched. The CDR3 spells CATSRQTGLSNQPQHF. The CDR3 bases are TGTGCCACCAGCAGGCAGACAGGGTTGAGCAATCAGCCCCAGCATTTT.

This chain joins TRBV4-3 and TRBJ2-7, with D possibly being TRBD1 or TRBD2 (5 bases each). Germline assignment: CDR1 LGHNA and CDR2 YSLEER. The CDR3 has 17 residues. Deletions cut 1 base from V and 3 bases from J, with 19 bases between. The chain's CDR3 is CASSQAWQPRGLYEQYF. CDR3 sequence (DNA): TGCGCCAGCAGCCAAGCGTGGCAGCCCCGGGGCCTCTACGAGCAGTACTTC.

Comment on this clone: Other DNA sequences in the sample encode the same CDR3. V usage is TRBV11-2 and J usage is TRBJ1-6; D unclear. V shed 3 bases and J shed 8 bases, with 2 bases lying between them. The CDR3 has 11 amino acids. Germline V lookup: CDR1 SGHAT, CDR2 FQNNGV. The CDR3: CASSLDSPLHF. DNA of the CDR3: TGTGCCAGCAGCTTGGATTCACCCCTCCACTTT.